The clone carrying this T cell receptor (beta chain) was seen more than once but under ten times. The antigen is not known. CDR1 and CDR2 from the germline V gene are SGHVS and FNYEAQ. This CDR3 has 12 amino acids. Trimming at V came to 5 bases and at J to 7 bases, leaving 4 bases not matched to a gene. The data belong to a study of post-analysis software for immune sequencing data. At the level of the study: Recorded subtypes: relapsing-remitting, secondary progressive, progressive-relapsing; some patients unannotated.

Findings of the study overall: About five TRBV segments were more frequent in patients than controls; TRBV5-6, TRBV5-1 and TRBV20-1 belonged to this group. Controls had significantly higher normalized Chao1 diversity than multiple sclerosis patients.

cDNA libraries for TCR beta contained unique molecular identifiers. A single record per CDR3 protein comes from TCRdb applying MiXCR to the PCR reads. Among hundreds of thousands of distinct CDR3 sequences listed, roughly 50% were seen once. The chain uses TRBV7-6 and TRBJ2-7, with TRBD1 matching 8 bases. The clonotype originates from a girl aged 10 to 17 with multiple sclerosis. The sample was blood. The CDR3 spells CASSDRGVEQYF. DNA for the CDR3: TGTGCCAGCAGCGACAGGGGAGTAGAGCAGTACTTC.